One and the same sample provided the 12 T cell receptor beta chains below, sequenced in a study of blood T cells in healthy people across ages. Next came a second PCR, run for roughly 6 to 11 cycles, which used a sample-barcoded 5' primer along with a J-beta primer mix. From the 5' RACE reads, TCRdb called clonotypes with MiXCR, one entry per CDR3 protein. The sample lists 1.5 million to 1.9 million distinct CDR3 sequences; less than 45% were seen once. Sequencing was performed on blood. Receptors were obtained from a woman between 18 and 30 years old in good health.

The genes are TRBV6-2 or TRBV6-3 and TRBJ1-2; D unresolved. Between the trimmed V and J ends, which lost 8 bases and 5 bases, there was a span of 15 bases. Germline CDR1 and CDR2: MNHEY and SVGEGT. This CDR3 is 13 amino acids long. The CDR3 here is CASLSGEHYGYTF. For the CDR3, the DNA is TGTGCCAGCCTCTCCGGGGAACATTATGGCTACACCTTC.

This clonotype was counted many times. Here the CDR3 reads CSVGGSYEQYF. The CDR3 DNA sequence: TGCAGCGTTGGGGGCTCCTACGAGCAGTACTTC. The chain carries TRBV29-1 and TRBJ2-7; D unresolved. V was cut by 4 bases and J by 0 bases, with 4 bases left in between. Per the germline V gene, CDR1 is SQVTM and CDR2 is ANQGSEA. The CDR3 has 11 amino acids.

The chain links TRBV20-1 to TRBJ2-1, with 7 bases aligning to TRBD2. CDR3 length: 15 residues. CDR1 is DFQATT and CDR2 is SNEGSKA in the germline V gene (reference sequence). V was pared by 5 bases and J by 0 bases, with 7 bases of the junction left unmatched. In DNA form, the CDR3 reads TGCAGTGCTGAGAAAGGCGGGAGCTCCTACAATGAGCAGTTCTTC. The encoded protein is CSAEKGGSSYNEQFF.

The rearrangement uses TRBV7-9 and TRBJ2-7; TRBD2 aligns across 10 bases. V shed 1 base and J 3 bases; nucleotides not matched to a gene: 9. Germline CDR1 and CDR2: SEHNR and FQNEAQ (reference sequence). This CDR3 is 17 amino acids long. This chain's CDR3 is CASSLGPIGTSDYEQYF. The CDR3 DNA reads TGTGCCAGCAGCTTAGGACCTATCGGGACTAGCGACTACGAGCAGTACTTC.

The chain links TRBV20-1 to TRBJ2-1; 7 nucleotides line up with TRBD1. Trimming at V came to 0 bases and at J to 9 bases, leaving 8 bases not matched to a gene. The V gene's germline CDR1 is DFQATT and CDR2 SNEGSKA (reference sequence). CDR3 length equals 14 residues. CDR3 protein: CSARDRRGGSEQFF. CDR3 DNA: TGCAGTGCTAGAGATCGGAGAGGGGGCAGTGAGCAGTTCTTC.

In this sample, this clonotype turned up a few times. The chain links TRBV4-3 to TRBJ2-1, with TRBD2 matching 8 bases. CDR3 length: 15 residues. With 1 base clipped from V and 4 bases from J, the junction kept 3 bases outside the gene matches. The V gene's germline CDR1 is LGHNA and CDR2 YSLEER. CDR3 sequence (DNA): TGCGCCAGCAGCCAAGGACTAGCGACATACAATGAGCAGTTCTTC. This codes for CASSQGLATYNEQFF.

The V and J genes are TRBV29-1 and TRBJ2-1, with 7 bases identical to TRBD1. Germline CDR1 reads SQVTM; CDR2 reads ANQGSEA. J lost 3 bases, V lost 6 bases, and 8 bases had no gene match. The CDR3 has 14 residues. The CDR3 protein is CSVLRQGSYNEQFF. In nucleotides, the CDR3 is TGCAGCGTGCTTAGACAGGGTAGCTACAATGAGCAGTTCTTC.

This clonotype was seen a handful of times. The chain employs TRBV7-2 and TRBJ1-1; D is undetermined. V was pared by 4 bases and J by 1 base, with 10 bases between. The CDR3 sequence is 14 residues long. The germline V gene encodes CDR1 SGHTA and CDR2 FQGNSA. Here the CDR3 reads CASSYSRRNTEAFF. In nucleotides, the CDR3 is TGTGCCAGCAGCTACTCAAGACGGAACACTGAAGCTTTCTTT.

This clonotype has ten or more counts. CDR3 sequence: CASSELSGNNYGYTF. CDR3 in DNA: TGTGCCAGCAGTGAATTAAGCGGGAACAACTATGGCTACACCTTC. The chain couples TRBV25-1 to TRBJ1-2, with no clear D. Trimming removed 1 base from V and 2 bases from J, with 11 bases in between. The CDR3 has 15 residues. Germline V gene data show CDR1 as MGHDK and CDR2 as SYGVNS.

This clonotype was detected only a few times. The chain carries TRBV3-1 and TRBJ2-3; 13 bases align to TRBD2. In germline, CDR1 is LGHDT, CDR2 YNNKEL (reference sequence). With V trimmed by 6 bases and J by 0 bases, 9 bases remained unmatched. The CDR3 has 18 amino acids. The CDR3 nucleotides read TGTGCCAGCAGTCGACTAGCGGGGGGCCTATCAAGCACAGATACGCAGTATTTT. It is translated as CASSRLAGGLSSTDTQYF.

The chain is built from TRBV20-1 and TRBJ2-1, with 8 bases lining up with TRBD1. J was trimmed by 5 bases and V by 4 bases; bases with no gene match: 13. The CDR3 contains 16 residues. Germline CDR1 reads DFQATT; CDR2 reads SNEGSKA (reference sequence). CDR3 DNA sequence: TGCAGTGCTACCACAAGGACAGGGCCGCAACACAATGAGCAGTTCTTC. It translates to CSATTRTGPQHNEQFF.

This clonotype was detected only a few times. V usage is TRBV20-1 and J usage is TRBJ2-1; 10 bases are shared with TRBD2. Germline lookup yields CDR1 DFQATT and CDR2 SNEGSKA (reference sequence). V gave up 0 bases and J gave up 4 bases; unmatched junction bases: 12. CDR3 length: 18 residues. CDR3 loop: CSARDTAQLAGLYNEQFF. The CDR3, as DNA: TGCAGTGCTAGAGATACGGCCCAACTAGCGGGGCTATACAATGAGCAGTTCTTC.